These T cell receptor beta chains were read from a single sample in a study of cytomegalovirus exposure and HLA in healthy donors. The table came from immunoSEQ multiplex PCR; TCRdb's copy has only in-frame clones and leaves some out. The sample comprises about 170,000 clones, roughly 85% of which are singletons, and around 1.5% rests with the top ten. The material sequenced was PBMCs. The receptors here all came from a male donor in good health and CMV-seronegative. Both conserved end residues are part of each CDR3. The D gene is left open where the match is weak. Clone size appears in some rows only: once, few, many, or a class for an expanded clone.

v_gene	d_gene	abundance	j_gene	CDR3nt	CDR3aa
TRBV5-1	.	.	TRBJ1-3	TGCGCCAGCAGCTTGGCCTCAGACTCTGGAAACACCATATATTTT	CASSLASDSGNTIYF
TRBV7-9	.	.	TRBJ1-1	TGTGCCAGCGGCCCTTTCCCTAGGGCCAGACAGGCGATCGATACGGAAGCTTTCTTT	CASGPFPRARQAIDTEAFF
TRBV18	.	.	TRBJ2-2	TGTGCCAGCCACCCGGCGGGCACCGGGGAGCTGTTTTTT	CASHPAGTGELFF
TRBV15	.	.	TRBJ2-3	TGTGCCACCAGCAGAGAGGCGGCGGCCCTGGGTGAAGATACGCAGTATTTT	CATSREAAALGEDTQYF
TRBV19	.	.	TRBJ2-1	TGTGCCAGTAGTACGGGAGTCTCCTACAATGAGCAGTTCTTC	CASSTGVSYNEQFF
TRBV20-1	.	.	TRBJ2-7	TGCAGTACTAGCAGGGGGGACGAGCAGTACTTC	CSTSRGDEQYF
TRBV2	.	few	TRBJ2-7	TGTGCCAGCAGTAGGAGCTCCTACGAGCAGTACTTC	CASSRSSYEQYF
TRBV21-1	.	.	TRBJ1-6	TGTGCCAGCAGAGGACAGTTCCCTAATTCACCCCTCCACTTT	CASRGQFPNSPLHF
TRBV7-6	.	.	TRBJ2-3	TGTGCCAGCAGCTTACTAGCACCTCCGACAGATACGCAGTATTTT	CASSLLAPPTDTQYF
TRBV7-8	.	.	TRBJ1-2	TGTGCCAGCAGCCCAGGCGGGTACGATCACGGCTACACCTTC	CASSPGGYDHGYTF
TRBV19	TRBD2	.	TRBJ2-1	TGTGCCAGTAGTATAGTCTCAGCGGGAGGGTCGAATGAGCAGTTCTTC	CASSIVSAGGSNEQFF
TRBV7-3	.	.	TRBJ2-7	TGTGCCAGCAGCTTATCCATACGGAGCGAGCAGTACTTC	CASSLSIRSEQYF
TRBV18	TRBD1	.	TRBJ2-7	TGTGCCAGCTCACCCGGACAGGGGGCTCTTTCCGAGCAGTACTTC	CASSPGQGALSEQYF
TRBV19	.	.	TRBJ1-1	TGTGCCAGTAGTATTGGGGCAAACACTGAAGCTTTCTTT	CASSIGANTEAFF
TRBV18	.	.	TRBJ1-1	TGTGCCAGCTCACCACGGGCGATCGACACTGAAGCTTTCTTT	CASSPRAIDTEAFF
TRBV7-2	.	.	TRBJ2-7	TGTGCCAGCAGCGCAACAGGGACCTACGAGCAGTACTTC	CASSATGTYEQYF
TRBV29-1	.	.	TRBJ2-1	TGCAGCGTTCTTTGGCCGTACAATGAGCAGTTCTTC	CSVLWPYNEQFF
TRBV11-2	TRBD1	.	TRBJ1-4	TGTGTCAGCAGCCCTCCCGGGACAGGGTATGAAAAACTGTTTTTT	CVSSPPGTGYEKLFF
TRBV18	.	.	TRBJ1-1	TGTGCCAGCTCACCGACGGGACAGAACACTGAAGCTTTCTTT	CASSPTGQNTEAFF
TRBV19	.	.	TRBJ2-5	TGCGCTACTAGGGTGGGGGGCCAAGAGACCCAGTACTTC	CATRVGGQETQYF
TRBV6-5	.	.	TRBJ2-6	TGTGCCAGCAGTTACTCAACGGGCTCTGGGGCCAACGTCCTGACTTTC	CASSYSTGSGANVLTF
TRBV7-2	.	.	TRBJ2-3	TGTGCCAGCAGCTTAAGCTCTGGAGATACGCAGTATTTT	CASSLSSGDTQYF
TRBV6-5	TRBD2	few	TRBJ2-4	TGTGCCAGCAAGGGCAGCGGGAGAGCGGACATTCAGTACTTC	CASKGSGRADIQYF
TRBV1	.	.	TRBJ1-2	TGCACCAGCAGCCAAAATCAAAAAAACTATGGCTACACCTTC	CTSSQNQKNYGYTF
TRBV6-5	.	.	TRBJ2-5	TGTGCCAGCAGTACAACTGCGAGGGACCAAGAGACCCAGTACTTC	CASSTTARDQETQYF
TRBV6-5	.	.	TRBJ2-7	TGTGCCAGCAGTCTAATAGACAGAACCTACGAGCAGTACTTC	CASSLIDRTYEQYF